Detailed here is one TCR beta chain. Its antigen remains unknown. Possible read error: a much larger clone is one base away. RNA transcripts provided the template for amplifying TCR beta CDR3 regions. HTBI primers were employed in first-round RT-PCR, then a second-round multiplex PCR followed. One entry per CDR3 protein results from TCRdb running MiXCR on the multiplex PCR reads. Of roughly 350,000 distinct CDR3 sequences detected, about 18% appear once; the ten largest clones hold roughly 2.3%. This specimen belongs to a study of Graves' ophthalmopathy and Graves' hyperthyroidism. Per the germline V gene, CDR1 is GTSNPN and CDR2 is SVGIG (reference sequence). CDR3 length equals 14 residues. V gave up 5 bases and J gave up 5 bases; unmatched junction bases: 11. Hyperthyroidism showing no ophthalmopathy within 18 months of follow-up was stable. Study-wide points: Using 13 signatures, a model distinguished ophthalmopathy from stable hyperthyroidism, reaching roughly 90% sensitivity and about 81% specificity.

The chain joins TRBV30 to TRBJ1-1; TRBD1 aligns across 7 bases. The sequencing input was peripheral blood. The receptor's source is an adult woman with stable Graves' hyperthyroidism. For the CDR3, the DNA is TGTGCCTGGGCATGGGGACAGTGGGCGACTGAAGCTTTCTTT. Its protein product is CAWAWGQWATEAFF.